Listed here are 14 T cell receptor beta chains from one sample, sequenced in a study of blood T cell repertoires in COVID-19. Only in-frame clones appear in the TCRdb table, and some are missing; sequencing was by immunoSEQ multiplex PCR. The repertoire holds under 250,000 clones, with roughly 80% as singletons. Sequencing was carried out using peripheral blood. The source of these receptors is a man aged 45-65 years with active or convalescent COVID-19.

As DNA, the CDR3 is TGTGCCAGCAGCCAAGAGGACAGGGCGCATGGCTACACCTTC. This encodes CASSQEDRAHGYTF. The genes are TRBV14 and TRBJ1-2; TRBD1 matches 8 bases. Trimming took 0 bases from V and 6 from J; bases not matched to a gene: 3. The germline CDR1 and CDR2 sequences are SGHDN and FVKESK. This CDR3 contains 14 residues.

The chain has TRBV27 and TRBJ2-6, with 13 bases that match TRBD2. The CDR3 is made up of 18 amino acids. Germline CDR1 is MNHEY and CDR2 is SMNVEV (reference sequence). Trimming cost V 6 bases and J 2 bases; bases outside gene matches: 7. This CDR3 is CASSWGGLAGAGANVLTF. The CDR3 DNA reads as TGTGCCAGCAGCTGGGGCGGACTAGCGGGGGCTGGGGCCAACGTCCTGACTTTC.

This chain uses TRBV5-1 with TRBJ1-2, with no clear D. Germline V gene lookup returns CDR1 SGHRS and CDR2 YFSETQ. The CDR3 has 14 residues. The V gene lost 0 bases and the J gene lost 3 bases, with 9 bases spanning the gap. The CDR3 nucleotides read TGCGCCAGCAGCTTGGCCATGGAGGACTATGGCTACACCTTC. Translating gives CASSLAMEDYGYTF.

This clone showed up just once. The V call is TRBV6-5, the J call TRBJ1-5; TRBD1 aligns across 8 bases. Germline CDR1 reads MNHEY; CDR2 reads SVGAGI. This CDR3 spans 14 amino acids. The junction had 7 bases not matched to a gene; V was cut back by 6 bases and J by 6 bases. This chain's CDR3 is CASRTGADGQPQHF. The CDR3 DNA follows: TGTGCCAGCAGGACAGGGGCTGATGGTCAGCCCCAGCATTTT.

The chain couples TRBV12-3 or TRBV12-4 to TRBJ2-4; a weak D match, TRBD2 (5 bases). Trimming shortened V by 3 bases and J by 9 bases, and 9 bases separated the two germline ends. This CDR3 is built from 12 residues. Written as DNA, the CDR3 is TGTGCCAGCAGTTTTGTCGGAGGCATTCAGTACTTC. Translating it yields CASSFVGGIQYF.

The V and J genes are TRBV5-5 and TRBJ1-3; D is undetermined. Trimming left V 0 bases short and J 0 bases short, with 7 bases between. CDR3 size: 15 residues. Per the germline V gene, CDR1 is SGHKS and CDR2 is YYEKEE (reference sequence). CDR3 residues: CASSLGPDSGNTIYF. The CDR3 DNA reads TGTGCCAGCAGCTTGGGGCCCGACTCTGGAAACACCATATATTTT.

V is TRBV7-2 and J is TRBJ2-7; D might be TRBD2 (6 bases). The V gene's germline CDR1 is SGHTA and CDR2 FQGNSA. CDR3 length: 14 amino acids. Between the trimmed V and J ends, which lost 5 bases and 1 base, there was a span of 12 bases. In DNA form, the CDR3 reads TGTGCCAGCAGCCCTGGGGGGTGGTCCTACGAGCAGTACTTC. Residues: CASSPGGWSYEQYF.

The CDR3: CASSPPGQATHGYTF. As DNA, the CDR3 is TGTGCCAGCAGCCCACCGGGACAGGCCACACATGGCTACACCTTC. The chain combines TRBV28 with TRBJ1-2, with 8 bases lining up with TRBD1. There are 15 residues in the CDR3. Germline CDR1 is MDHEN and CDR2 is SYDVKM. J was trimmed by 6 bases and V by 6 bases; bases with no gene match: 12.

The chain joins TRBV18 to TRBJ1-2, with a weak D call TRBD1 (6 bases). This CDR3 has 16 residues. Germline assignment: CDR1 KGHSH and CDR2 LQKENI. The V end was cut by 3 bases, the J end by 0 bases, with 14 bases between. The CDR3 sequence is CASSPEDRRTNYGYTF. CDR3 nucleotides: TGTGCCAGCTCACCCGAAGACAGGCGTACTAACTATGGCTACACCTTC.

The chain joins TRBV7-3 to TRBJ2-3; 9 bases align to TRBD1. Germline CDR1 reads SGHTA; CDR2 reads FQGTGA. The V segment lost 8 bases and the J segment 9 bases; nucleotides outside the gene matches: 12. The CDR3 loop spans 14 amino acids. CDR3 nucleotide sequence: TGTGCCAGCGTCGTGTACAGGGGGCTTATGACGCAGTATTTT. It yields the protein CASVVYRGLMTQYF.

The chain combines TRBV19 with TRBJ2-5, with 8 bases matching TRBD2. V lost 1 base, J lost 3 bases, and 7 bases stayed unmatched. The CDR3 covers 16 residues. Germline CDR1 and CDR2: LNHDA and SQIVND (reference sequence). The CDR3 protein is CASSIGIGGAEETQYF. The CDR3 nucleotides are TGTGCCAGTAGTATAGGAATCGGGGGGGCCGAAGAGACCCAGTACTTC.

The genes are TRBV30 and TRBJ1-2; TRBD1 might be the D (6 bases). Per the germline V gene, CDR1 is GTSNPN and CDR2 is SVGIG (reference sequence). There are 13 residues in the CDR3. V was trimmed by 5 bases and J by 4 bases, leaving 14 bases between them. CDR3 residues: CAWARRGSYGYTF. CDR3 DNA: TGTGCCTGGGCCCGCAGGGGCAGCTATGGCTACACCTTC.

The chain has TRBV5-8 and TRBJ2-1; 10 positions agree with TRBD1. Trimming took 4 bases from V and 7 from J; bases not matched to a gene: 8. The CDR3 runs 15 residues. Germline V gives CDR1 SGHTS, CDR2 YDEGEE. The CDR3 bases are TGTGCCAGCAGCCGACGGACAGGGGGAAAGAATGAGCAGTTCTTC. Amino acids: CASSRRTGGKNEQFF.

The V gene is TRBV11-2, the J gene TRBJ2-7; TRBD1 aligns across 8 bases. The germline gives CDR1 SGHAT, CDR2 FQNNGV. CDR3 length equals 16 residues. The junction had 12 bases not matched to a gene; V was cut back by 4 bases and J by 4 bases. The CDR3 here is CASSSGAGTGVYEQYF. In DNA form, the CDR3 reads TGTGCCAGCAGCTCTGGGGCCGGGACAGGAGTGTACGAGCAGTACTTC.